This T cell receptor (beta chain) was sequenced for a study of OX40 agonist ivuxolimab in advanced cancers. Study observations and caveats: CD4+ and CD8+ blood T cells expanded clonally by week 6 at 0.1 to 3.0 mg/kg. Several nonresponders also turned out to have low normalized T-cell clonal expansion.

TCRdb's table, derived via immunoSEQ multiplex PCR, lists solely in-frame clones and lacks some. The table records 49,000 or so clones, roughly 90% of them present only once. With respect to this clone: Its target is not known.

V lost 6 bases and J lost 2, with 14 bases in between. This CDR3 region has 15 residues. Germline lookup yields CDR1 MNHEY and CDR2 SMNVEV (reference sequence). The TCR comes from an adult with an advanced solid tumor such as melanoma, head and neck, liver or kidney cancer. The sample consisted of CD4+ or CD8+ T cells sorted from blood, taken in a trial of the OX40 agonist ivuxolimab. The chain links TRBV27 to TRBJ2-4; possible D gene TRBD2, 6 bases. The CDR3 protein is CASSYMGGTKNIQYF. The CDR3 bases are TGTGCCAGCAGCTATATGGGGGGAACCAAAAACATTCAGTACTTC.